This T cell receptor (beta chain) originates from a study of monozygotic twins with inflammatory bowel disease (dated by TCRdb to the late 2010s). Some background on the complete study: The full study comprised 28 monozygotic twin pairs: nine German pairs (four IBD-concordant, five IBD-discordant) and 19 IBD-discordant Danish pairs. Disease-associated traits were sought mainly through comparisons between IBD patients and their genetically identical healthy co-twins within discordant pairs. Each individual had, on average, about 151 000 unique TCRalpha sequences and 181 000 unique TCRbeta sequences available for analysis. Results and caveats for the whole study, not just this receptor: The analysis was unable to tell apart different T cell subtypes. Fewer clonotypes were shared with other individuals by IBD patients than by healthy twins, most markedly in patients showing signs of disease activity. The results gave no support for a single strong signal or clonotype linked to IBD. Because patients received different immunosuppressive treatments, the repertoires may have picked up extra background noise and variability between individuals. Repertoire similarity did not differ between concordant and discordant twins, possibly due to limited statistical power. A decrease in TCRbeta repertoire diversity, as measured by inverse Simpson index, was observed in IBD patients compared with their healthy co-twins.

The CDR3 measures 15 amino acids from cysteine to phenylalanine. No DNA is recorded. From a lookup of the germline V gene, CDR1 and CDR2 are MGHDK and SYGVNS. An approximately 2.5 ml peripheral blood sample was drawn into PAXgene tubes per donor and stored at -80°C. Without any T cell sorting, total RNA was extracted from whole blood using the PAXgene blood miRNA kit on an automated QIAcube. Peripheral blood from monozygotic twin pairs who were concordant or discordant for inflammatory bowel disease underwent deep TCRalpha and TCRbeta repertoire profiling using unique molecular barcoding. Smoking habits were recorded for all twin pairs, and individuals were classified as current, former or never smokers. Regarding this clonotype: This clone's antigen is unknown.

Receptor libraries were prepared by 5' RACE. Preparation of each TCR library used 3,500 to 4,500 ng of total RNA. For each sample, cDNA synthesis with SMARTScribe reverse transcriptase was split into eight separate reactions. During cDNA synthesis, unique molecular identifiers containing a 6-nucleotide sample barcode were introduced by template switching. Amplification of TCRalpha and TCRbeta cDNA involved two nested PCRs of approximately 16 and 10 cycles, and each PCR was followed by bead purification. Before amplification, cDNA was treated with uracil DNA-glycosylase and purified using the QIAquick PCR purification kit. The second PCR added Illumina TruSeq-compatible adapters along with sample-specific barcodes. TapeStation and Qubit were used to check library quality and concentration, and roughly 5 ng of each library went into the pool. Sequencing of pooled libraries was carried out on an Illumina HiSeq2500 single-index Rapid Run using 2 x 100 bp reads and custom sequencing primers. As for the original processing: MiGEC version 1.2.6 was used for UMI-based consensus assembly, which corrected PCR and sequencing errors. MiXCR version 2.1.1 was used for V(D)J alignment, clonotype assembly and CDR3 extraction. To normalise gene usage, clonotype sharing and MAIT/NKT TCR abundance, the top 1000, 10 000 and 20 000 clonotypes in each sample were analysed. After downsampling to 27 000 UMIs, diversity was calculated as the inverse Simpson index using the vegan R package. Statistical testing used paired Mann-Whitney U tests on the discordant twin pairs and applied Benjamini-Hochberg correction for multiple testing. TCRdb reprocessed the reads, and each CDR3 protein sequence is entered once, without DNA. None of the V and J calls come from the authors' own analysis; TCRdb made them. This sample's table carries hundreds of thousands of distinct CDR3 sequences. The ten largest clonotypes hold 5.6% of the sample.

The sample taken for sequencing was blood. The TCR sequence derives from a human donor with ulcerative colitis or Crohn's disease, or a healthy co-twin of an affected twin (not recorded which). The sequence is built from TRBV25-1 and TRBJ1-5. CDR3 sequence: CASSAGENSNQPQHF.